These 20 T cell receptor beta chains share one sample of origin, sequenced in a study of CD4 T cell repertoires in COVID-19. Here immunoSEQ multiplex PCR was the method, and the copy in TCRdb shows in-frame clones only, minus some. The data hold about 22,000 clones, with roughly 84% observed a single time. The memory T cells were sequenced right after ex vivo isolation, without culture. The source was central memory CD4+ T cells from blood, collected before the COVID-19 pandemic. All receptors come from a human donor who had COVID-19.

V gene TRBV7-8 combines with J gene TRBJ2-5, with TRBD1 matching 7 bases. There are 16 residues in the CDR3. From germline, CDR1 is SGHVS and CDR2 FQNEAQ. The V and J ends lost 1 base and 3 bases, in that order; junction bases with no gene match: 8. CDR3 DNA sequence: TGTGCCAGCAGCTTAGAGGGGGCCCGACGGAAAGAGACCCAGTACTTC. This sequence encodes CASSLEGARRKETQYF.

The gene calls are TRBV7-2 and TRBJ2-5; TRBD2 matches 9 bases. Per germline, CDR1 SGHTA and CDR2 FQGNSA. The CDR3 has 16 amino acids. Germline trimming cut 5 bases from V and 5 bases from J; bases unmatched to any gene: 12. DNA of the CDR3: TGTGCCAGCAGCCCCGTTAGCGGGAGCGGTGGTGAGACCCAGTACTTC. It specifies CASSPVSGSGGETQYF.

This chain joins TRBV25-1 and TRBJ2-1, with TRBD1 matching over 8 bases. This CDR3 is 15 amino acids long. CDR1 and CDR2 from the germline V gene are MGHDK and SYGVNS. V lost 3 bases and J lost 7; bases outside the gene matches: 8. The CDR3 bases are TGTGCCAGCAGTGACCACAGGGGGGCTCAAAATGAGCAGTTCTTC. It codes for CASSDHRGAQNEQFF.

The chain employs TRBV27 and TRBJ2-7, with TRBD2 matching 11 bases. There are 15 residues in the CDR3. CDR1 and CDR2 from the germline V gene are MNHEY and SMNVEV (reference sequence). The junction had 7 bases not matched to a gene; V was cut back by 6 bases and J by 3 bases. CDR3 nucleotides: TGTGCCAGCAGACCTCTGGGGACTAGCGGCTACGAGCAGTACTTC. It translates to CASRPLGTSGYEQYF.

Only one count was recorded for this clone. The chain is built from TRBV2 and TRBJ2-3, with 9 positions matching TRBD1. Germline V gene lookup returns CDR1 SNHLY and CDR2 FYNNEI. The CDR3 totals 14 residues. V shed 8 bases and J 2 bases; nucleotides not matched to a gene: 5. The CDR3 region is CASVNRGPTDTQYF. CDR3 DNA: TGTGCCAGCGTGAACAGGGGGCCCACAGATACGCAGTATTTT.

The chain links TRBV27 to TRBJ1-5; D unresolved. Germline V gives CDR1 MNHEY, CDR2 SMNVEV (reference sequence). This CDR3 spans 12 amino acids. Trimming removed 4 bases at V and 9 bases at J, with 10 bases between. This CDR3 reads CASSSPTGPQHF. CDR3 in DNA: TGTGCCAGCAGTTCCCCTACGGGGCCCCAGCATTTT.

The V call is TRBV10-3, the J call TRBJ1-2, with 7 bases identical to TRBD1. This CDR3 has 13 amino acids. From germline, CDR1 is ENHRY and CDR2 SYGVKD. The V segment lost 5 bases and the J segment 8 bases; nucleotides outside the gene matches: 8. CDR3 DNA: TGTGCCATCAGTAACGACAGGGTCGCCGGCTACACCTTC. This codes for CAISNDRVAGYTF.

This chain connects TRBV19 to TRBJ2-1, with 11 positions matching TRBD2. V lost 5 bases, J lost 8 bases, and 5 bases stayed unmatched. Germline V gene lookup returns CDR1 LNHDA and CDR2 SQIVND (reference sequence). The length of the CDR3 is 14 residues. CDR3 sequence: CASSSPGLADEQFF. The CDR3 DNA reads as TGTGCCAGTAGTTCGCCGGGACTAGCGGATGAGCAGTTCTTC.

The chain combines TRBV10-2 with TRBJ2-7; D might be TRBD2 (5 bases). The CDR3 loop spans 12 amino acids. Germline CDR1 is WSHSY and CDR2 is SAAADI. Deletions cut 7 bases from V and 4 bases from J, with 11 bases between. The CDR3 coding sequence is TGCGCCAGCAAGGACTCGCTATACGAGCAGTACTTC. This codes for CASKDSLYEQYF.

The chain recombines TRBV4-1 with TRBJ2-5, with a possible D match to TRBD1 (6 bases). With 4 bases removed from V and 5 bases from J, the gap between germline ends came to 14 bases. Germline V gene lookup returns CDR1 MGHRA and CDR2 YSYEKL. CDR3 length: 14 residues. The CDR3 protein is CASSLTQGSETQYF. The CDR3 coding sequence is TGCGCCAGCAGCCTTACACAGGGATCGGAGACCCAGTACTTC.

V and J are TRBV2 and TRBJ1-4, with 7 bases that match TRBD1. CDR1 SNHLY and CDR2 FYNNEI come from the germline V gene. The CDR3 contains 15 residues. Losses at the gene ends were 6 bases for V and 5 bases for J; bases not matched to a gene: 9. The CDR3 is CASSGLGQPNEKLFF. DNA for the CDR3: TGTGCCAGCAGCGGACTGGGACAGCCCAATGAAAAACTGTTTTTT.

The CDR3 is CASSRGGGSGGTGELFF. DNA of the CDR3: TGCGCCAGCAGCCGGGGTGGAGGCTCCGGCGGCACCGGGGAGCTGTTTTTT. V gene TRBV5-1 combines with J gene TRBJ2-2, with TRBD2 as a possible D gene (5 bases). The CDR3 totals 17 residues. Germline V gives CDR1 SGHRS, CDR2 YFSETQ. Trimming shortened V by 4 bases and J by 4 bases, and 20 bases separated the two germline ends.

CDR3 DNA sequence: TGTGCCAGCAGCATCCGGAGGGAGGGTGGCTACACCTTC. Translating it yields CASSIRREGGYTF. J is TRBJ1-2 and V is TRBV11-2, with unresolved D. Trimming left V 5 bases short and J 7 bases short, with 14 bases between. Germline V gene sequence: CDR1 SGHAT, CDR2 FQNNGV. The CDR3 loop spans 13 amino acids.

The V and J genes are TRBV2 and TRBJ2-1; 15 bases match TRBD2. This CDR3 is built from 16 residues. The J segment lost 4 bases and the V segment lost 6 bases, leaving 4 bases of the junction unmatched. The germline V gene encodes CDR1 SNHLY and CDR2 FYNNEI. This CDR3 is CASRGTSGGLYNEQFF. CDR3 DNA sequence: TGTGCCAGCAGGGGGACTAGCGGGGGGCTTTACAATGAGCAGTTCTTC.

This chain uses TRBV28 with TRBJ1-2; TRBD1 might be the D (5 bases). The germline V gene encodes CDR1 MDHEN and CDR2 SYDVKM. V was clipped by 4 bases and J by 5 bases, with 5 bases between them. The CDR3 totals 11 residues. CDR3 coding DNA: TGTGCCAGCAGTTCAGGGTATGGCTACACCTTC. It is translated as CASSSGYGYTF.

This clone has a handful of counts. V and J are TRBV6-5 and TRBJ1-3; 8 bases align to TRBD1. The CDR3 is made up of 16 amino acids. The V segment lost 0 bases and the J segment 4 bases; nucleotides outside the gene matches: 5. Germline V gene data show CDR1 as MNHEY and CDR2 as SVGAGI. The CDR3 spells CASSYSTTGAGNTIYF. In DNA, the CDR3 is TGTGCCAGCAGTTACTCGACGACAGGGGCGGGAAACACCATATATTTT.

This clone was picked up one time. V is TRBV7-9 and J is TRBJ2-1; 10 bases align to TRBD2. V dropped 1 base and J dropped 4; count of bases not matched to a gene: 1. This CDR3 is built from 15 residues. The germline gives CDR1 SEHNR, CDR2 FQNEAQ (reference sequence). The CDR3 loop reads CASSLGTSGYNEQFF. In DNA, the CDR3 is TGTGCCAGCAGCTTAGGGACTAGCGGTTACAATGAGCAGTTCTTC.

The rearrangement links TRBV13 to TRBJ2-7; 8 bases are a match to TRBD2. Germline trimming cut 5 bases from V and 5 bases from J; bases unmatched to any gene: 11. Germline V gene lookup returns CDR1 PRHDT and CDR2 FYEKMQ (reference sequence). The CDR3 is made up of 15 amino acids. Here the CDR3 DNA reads TGTGCCAGCAGCCCCAGCGGTAGCGGGACGGACGAGCAGTACTTC. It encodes CASSPSGSGTDEQYF.

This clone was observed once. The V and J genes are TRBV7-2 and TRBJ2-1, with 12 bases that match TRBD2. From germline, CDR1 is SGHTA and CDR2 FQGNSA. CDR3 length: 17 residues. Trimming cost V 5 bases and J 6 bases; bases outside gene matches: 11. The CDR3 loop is CASSPHALAGGFNEQFF. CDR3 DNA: TGTGCCAGCAGCCCTCACGCCCTAGCGGGAGGGTTCAATGAGCAGTTCTTC.

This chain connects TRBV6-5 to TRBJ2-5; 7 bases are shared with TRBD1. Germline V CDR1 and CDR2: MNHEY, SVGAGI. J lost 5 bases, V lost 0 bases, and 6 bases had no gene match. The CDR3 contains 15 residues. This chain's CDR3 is CASSYSPGTAETQYF. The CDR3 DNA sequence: TGTGCCAGCAGTTACTCCCCCGGGACAGCGGAGACCCAGTACTTC.